This TCR beta chain was observed in a study of T cells in Graves' hyperthyroidism and ophthalmopathy. Amplification targeted TCR beta CDR3 regions from RNA transcripts. Using the HTBI primer set, a first-round RT-PCR was run on the TCR CDR3. One entry per CDR3 protein results from TCRdb running MiXCR on the multiplex PCR reads. The sample has 600,000 or so distinct CDR3 sequences; roughly 15% are singletons. A patient was excluded if there was uncontrolled infection, other autoimmune disease, pregnancy or lactation. Study-level findings and limits: Most expanded thyroid clonotypes above 0.001 recurred in blood.

A few counts support this clonotype. Its antigen is as yet unknown. This clonotype originated in a woman between 25 and 40 years old with Graves' hyperthyroidism. The sequencing input was blood.

CDR3 loop: CASSGRLAGGIDEQFF. The DNA of the CDR3 is TGTGCCAGCAGTGGGAGACTAGCGGGAGGGATCGATGAGCAGTTCTTC. This chain joins TRBV6-1 and TRBJ2-1; TRBD2 matches at 14 bases. The CDR3 is made up of 16 amino acids. Germline V gene sequence: CDR1 MNHNS, CDR2 SASEGT. Unmatched junction bases numbered 7, after V lost 4 bases and J lost 8 bases.